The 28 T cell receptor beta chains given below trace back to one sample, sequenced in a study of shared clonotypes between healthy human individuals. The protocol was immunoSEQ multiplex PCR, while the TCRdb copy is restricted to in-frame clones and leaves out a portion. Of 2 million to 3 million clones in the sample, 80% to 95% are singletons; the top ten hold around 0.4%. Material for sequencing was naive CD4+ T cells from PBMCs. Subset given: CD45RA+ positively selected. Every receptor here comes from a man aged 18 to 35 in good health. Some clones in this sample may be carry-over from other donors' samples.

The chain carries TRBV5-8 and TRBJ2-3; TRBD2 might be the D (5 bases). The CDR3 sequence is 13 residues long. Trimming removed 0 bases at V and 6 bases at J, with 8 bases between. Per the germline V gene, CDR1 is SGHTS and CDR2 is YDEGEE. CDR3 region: CASSLAGKDTQYF. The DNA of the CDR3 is TGTGCCAGCAGCTTGGCCGGGAAGGATACGCAGTATTTT. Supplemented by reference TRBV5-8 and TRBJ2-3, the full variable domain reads EAGVTQSPTHLIKTRGQQATLRCSPISGHTSVYWYQQALGLGLQFLLWYDEGEERNRGNFPPRFSGRQFPNYSSELNVNALELEDSALYLCASSLAGKDTQYFGPGTRLTVL.

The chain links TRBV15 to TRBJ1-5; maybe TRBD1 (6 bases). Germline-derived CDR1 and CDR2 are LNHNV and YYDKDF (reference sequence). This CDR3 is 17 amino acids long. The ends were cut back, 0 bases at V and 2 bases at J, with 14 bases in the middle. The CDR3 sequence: CATSREGGGQRNQPQHF. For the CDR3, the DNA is TGTGCCACCAGCAGAGAGGGAGGGGGTCAACGCAATCAGCCCCAGCATTTT.

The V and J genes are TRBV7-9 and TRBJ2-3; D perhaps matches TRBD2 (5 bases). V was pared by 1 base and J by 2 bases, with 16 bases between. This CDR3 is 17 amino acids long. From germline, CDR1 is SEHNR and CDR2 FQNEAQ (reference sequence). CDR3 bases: TGTGCCAGCAGCTTAGTATCTAGCCGCTTATACACAGATACGCAGTATTTT. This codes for CASSLVSSRLYTDTQYF.

CDR3 region: CASRNTRAIDLSGYTF. The CDR3 region has the DNA TGCGCCAGCAGAAATACCCGGGCAATTGATTTATCTGGCTACACCTTC. V and J are TRBV10-2 and TRBJ1-2; unclear D gene. CDR1 is WSHSY and CDR2 is SAAADI in the germline V gene. The V and J ends lost 6 bases and 7 bases respectively, with 24 bases between them. The CDR3 has 16 amino acids.

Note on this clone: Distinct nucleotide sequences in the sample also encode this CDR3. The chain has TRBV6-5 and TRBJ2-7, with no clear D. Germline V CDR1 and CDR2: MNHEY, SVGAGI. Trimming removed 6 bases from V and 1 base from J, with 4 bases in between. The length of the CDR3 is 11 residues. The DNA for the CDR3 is TGTGCCAGCAGGGGTTCCTACGAGCAGTACTTC. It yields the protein CASRGSYEQYF.

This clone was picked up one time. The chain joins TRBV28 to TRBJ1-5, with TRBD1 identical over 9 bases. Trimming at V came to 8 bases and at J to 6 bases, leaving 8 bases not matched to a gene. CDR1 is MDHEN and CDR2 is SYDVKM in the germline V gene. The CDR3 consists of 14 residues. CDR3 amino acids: CASQGTGPRQPQHF. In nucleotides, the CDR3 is TGTGCCAGCCAAGGGACAGGGCCCCGTCAGCCCCAGCATTTT.

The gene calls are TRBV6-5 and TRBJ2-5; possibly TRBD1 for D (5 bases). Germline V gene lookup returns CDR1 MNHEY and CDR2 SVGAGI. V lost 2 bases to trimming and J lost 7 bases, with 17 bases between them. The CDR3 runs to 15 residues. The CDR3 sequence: CASSYQGQGLATQYF. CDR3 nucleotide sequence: TGTGCCAGCAGTTACCAGGGCCAGGGCTTAGCGACCCAGTACTTC.

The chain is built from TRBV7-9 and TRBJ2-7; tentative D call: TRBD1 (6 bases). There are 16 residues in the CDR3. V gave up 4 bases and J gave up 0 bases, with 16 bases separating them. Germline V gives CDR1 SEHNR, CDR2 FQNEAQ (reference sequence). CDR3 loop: CASSSADRTSSYEQYF. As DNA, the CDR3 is TGTGCCAGCAGCTCAGCCGACAGGACGAGCTCCTACGAGCAGTACTTC. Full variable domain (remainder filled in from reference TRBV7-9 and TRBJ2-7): DTGVSQNPRHKITKRGQNVTFRCDPISEHNRLYWYRQTLGQGPEFLTYFQNEAQLEKSRLLSDRFSAERPKGSFSTLEIQRTEQGDSAMYLCASSSADRTSSYEQYFGPGTRLTVT.

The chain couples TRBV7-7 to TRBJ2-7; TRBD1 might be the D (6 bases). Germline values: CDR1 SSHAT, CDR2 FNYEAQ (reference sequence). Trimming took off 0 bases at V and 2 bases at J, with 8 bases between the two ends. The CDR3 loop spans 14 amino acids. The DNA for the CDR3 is TGTGCCAGCAGCTTAGCAACAGGGACCTACGAGCAGTACTTC. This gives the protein CASSLATGTYEQYF.

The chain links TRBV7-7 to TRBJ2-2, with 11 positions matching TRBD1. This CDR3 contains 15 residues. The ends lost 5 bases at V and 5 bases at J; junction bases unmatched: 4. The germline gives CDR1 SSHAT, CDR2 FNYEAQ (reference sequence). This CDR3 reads CASSRDRGMTGELFF. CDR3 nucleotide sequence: TGTGCCAGCAGCCGGGACAGGGGGATGACCGGGGAGCTGTTTTTT. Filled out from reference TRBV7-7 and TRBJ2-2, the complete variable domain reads GAGVSQSPRYKVTKRGQDVTLRCDPISSHATLYWYQQALGQGPEFLTYFNYEAQPDKSGLPSDRFSAERPEGSISTLTIQRTEQRDSAMYRCASSRDRGMTGELFFGEGSRLTVL.

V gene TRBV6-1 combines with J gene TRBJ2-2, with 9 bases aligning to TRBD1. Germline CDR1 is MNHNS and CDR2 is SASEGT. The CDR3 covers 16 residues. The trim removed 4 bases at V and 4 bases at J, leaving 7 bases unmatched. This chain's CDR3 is CASSASGDRVTGELFF. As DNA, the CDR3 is TGTGCCAGCAGTGCATCTGGGGACAGGGTCACCGGGGAGCTGTTTTTT.

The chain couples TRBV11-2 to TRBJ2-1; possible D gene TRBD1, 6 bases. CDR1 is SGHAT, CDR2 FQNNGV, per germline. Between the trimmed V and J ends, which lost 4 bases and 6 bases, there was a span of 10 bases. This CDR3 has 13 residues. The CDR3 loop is CASSSGHLNEQFF. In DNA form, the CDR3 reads TGTGCCAGCAGCTCGGGACACCTCAATGAGCAGTTCTTC.

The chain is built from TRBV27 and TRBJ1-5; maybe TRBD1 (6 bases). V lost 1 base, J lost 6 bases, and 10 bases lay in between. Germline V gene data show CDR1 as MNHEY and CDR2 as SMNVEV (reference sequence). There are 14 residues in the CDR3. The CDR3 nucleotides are TGTGCCAGCAGTTTATTAGGAGGGGGTCAGCCCCAGCATTTT. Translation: CASSLLGGGQPQHF.

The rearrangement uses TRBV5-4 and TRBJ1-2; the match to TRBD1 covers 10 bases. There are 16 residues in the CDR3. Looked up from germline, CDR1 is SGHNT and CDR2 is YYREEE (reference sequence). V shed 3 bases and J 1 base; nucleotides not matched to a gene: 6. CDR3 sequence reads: CASSSNRDRGNYGYTF. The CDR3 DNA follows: TGTGCCAGCAGCTCAAACCGGGACAGGGGTAACTATGGCTACACCTTC.

For the CDR3, the DNA is TGCAGCTACGCCAGGGGTCAAGAGACCCAGTACTTC. Translation gives CSYARGQETQYF. This sequence joins TRBV29-1 and TRBJ2-5, with TRBD1 as a possible D gene (6 bases). This CDR3 contains 12 residues. The V end was cut by 8 bases, the J end by 2 bases, with 12 bases between. Germline values: CDR1 SQVTM, CDR2 ANQGSEA.

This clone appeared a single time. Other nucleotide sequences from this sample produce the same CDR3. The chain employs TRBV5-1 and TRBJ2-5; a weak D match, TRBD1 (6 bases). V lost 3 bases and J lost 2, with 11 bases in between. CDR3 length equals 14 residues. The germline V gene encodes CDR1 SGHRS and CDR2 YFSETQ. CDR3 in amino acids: CASSSGTPQETQYF. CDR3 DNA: TGCGCCAGCAGCTCCGGGACACCACAAGAGACCCAGTACTTC.

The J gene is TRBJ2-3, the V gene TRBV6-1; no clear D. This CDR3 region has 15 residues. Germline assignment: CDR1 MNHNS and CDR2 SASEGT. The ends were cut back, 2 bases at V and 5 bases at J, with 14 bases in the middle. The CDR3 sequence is CASSEILGTGDTQYF. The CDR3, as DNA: TGTGCCAGCAGTGAAATTCTGGGTACCGGAGATACGCAGTATTTT.

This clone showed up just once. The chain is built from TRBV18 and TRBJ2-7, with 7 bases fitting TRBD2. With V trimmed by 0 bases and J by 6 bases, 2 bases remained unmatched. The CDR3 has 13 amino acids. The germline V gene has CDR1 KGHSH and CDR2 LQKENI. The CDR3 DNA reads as TGTGCCAGCTCACCACCGGGAGGGGTCGAGCAGTACTTC. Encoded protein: CASSPPGGVEQYF.

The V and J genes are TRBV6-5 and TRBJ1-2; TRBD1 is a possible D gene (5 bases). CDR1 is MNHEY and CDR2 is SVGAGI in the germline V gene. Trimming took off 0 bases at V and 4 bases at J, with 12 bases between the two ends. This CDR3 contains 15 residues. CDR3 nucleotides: TGTGCCAGCAGTTACTCAGGGGTCAACCCCTATGGCTACACCTTC. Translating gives CASSYSGVNPYGYTF.

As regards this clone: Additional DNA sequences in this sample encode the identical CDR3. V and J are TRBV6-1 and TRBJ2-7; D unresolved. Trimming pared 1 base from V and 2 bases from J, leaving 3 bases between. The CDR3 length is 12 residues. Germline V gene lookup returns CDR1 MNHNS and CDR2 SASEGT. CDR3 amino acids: CASSEGPYEQYF. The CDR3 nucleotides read TGTGCCAGCAGTGAAGGCCCCTACGAGCAGTACTTC.

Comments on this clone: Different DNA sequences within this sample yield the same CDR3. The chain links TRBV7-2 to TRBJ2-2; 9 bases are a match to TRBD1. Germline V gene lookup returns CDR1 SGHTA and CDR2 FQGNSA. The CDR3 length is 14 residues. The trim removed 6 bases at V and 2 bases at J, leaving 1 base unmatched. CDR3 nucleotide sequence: TGTGCCAGCAGGGGACAGGGTAACACCGGGGAGCTGTTTTTT. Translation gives CASRGQGNTGELFF. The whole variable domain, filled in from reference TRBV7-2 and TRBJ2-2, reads GAGVSQSPSNKVTEKGKDVELRCDPISGHTALYWYRQSLGQGLEFLIYFQGNSAPDKSGLPSDRFSAERTGGSVSTLTIQRTQQEDSAVYLCASRGQGNTGELFFGEGSRLTVL.

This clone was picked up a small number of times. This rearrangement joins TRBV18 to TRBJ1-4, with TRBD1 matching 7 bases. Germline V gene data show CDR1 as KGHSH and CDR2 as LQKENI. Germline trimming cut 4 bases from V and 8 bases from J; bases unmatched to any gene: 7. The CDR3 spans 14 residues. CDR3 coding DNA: TGTGCCAGCTCACGAGACAGGGCCCCAGAAAAACTGTTTTTT. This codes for CASSRDRAPEKLFF. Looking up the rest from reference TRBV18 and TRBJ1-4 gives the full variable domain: NAGVMQNPRHLVRRRGQEARLRCSPMKGHSHVYWYRQLPEEGLKFMVYLQKENIIDESGMPKERFSAEFPKEGPSILRIQQVVRGDSAAYFCASSRDRAPEKLFFGSGTQLSVL.

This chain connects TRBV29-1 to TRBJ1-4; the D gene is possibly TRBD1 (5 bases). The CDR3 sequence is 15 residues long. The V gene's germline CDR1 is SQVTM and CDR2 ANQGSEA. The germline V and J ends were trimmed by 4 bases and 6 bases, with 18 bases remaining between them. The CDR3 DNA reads TGCAGCGTTGGGGATAGGGGCGTAAGAGATGAAAAACTGTTTTTT. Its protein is CSVGDRGVRDEKLFF.

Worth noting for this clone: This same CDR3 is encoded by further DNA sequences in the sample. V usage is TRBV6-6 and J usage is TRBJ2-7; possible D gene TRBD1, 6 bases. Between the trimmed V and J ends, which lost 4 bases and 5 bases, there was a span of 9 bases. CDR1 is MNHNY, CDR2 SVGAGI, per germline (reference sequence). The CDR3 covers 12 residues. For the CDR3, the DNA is TGTGCCAGCAGTTCCGCAGGGGACGAGCAGTACTTC. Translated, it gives CASSSAGDEQYF.

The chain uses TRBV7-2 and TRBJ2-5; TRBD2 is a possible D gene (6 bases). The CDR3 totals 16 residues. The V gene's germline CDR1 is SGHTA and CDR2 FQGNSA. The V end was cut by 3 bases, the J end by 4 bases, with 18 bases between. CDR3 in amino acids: CASSFIREFSRETQYF. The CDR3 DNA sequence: TGTGCCAGCAGCTTCATTCGGGAGTTTAGTCGAGAGACCCAGTACTTC.

CDR3 nucleotide sequence: TGTGCCAGCAGTTTCTCTGGGATTCAGAACACTGAAGCTTTCTTT. Amino acids: CASSFSGIQNTEAFF. The chain has TRBV28 and TRBJ1-1; D is undetermined. Germline loops: CDR1 MDHEN, CDR2 SYDVKM. Deletions cut 3 bases from V and 1 base from J, with 12 bases between. The length of the CDR3 is 15 residues.

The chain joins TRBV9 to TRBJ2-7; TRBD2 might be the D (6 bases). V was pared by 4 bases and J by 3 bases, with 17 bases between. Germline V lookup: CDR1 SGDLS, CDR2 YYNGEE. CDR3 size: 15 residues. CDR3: CASSQLGEDLYEQYF. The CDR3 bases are TGTGCCAGCAGCCAACTGGGGGAGGACCTCTACGAGCAGTACTTC.

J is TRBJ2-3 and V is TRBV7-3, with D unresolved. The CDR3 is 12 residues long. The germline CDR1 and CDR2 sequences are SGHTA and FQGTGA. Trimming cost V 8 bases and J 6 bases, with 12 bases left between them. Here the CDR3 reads CASGPGSDTQYF. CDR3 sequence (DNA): TGTGCCAGCGGCCCCGGGTCGGATACGCAGTATTTT.